This TCR beta chain is drawn from a study of early T cells in non-severe SARS-CoV-2 infection (dated by TCRdb to the early 2020s). The study in broad terms: Because TCR sequencing relied on bulk RNA taken from unsorted whole blood, pairing of alpha and beta chains was not possible. Broad study findings and their caveats: VDJdb matching was skewed toward anti-spike CD8 responses and likely underestimated virus-specific expansions by missing private and CD4 specificities.

Receptor libraries were prepared by 5' RACE. Sequencing used a NextSeq 500. The TCR library protocol attached unique molecular identifiers to individual cDNA molecules to correct for sequencing error and PCR bias. TCR alpha and beta chains were both sequenced, and the abundances of alpha and beta sequences in each sample were closely correlated with each other. The authors' pipeline ran thus. V gene, J gene and CDR3 annotation of TCR sequences was performed with Decombinator V4. Expanded TCRs were defined as changing significantly between any two time points under a Poisson model with p below 0.0001. TCR abundances were normalised to the total number of TCRs sequenced per sample and expressed as counts per million. MAIT TCRs were defined by TRAV1-2 paired with TRAJ12, TRAJ20 or TRAJ33, and iNKT TCRs by TRAV10 paired with TRAJ18. VDJdb, accessed 1 November 2021, was searched for CMV, EBV and SARS-CoV-2 annotated TCRs, excluding TCRs annotated for multiple antigens. The public reads were reprocessed in TCRdb via fastp at Q25 and MiXCR, keeping in-frame beta chains. Each entry merges the rows of one CDR3 protein and shows their most common DNA and genes. These V and J calls are TCRdb output, not the study's own analysis. This sample gives about 64,000 distinct CDR3 sequences in total; over 9.5% of them show up just once. Of the sample, 1.2% to 1.5% falls within the top ten clones.

Set within a cohort of healthcare workers in London, UK, this nested case-control study involved weekly PCR testing of nasopharyngeal swabs along with blood sampling. Healthcare workers were recruited during the week of the UK lockdown, between 23 and 31 March 2020, and followed weekly for up to roughly 15 weeks. This clonotype was observed a few times. The clone's antigen remains unknown. Per-base qualities were not stored, and no clone one base away is much larger. CDR3 length: 14 amino acids, cysteine to phenylalanine. The only DNA kept is the CDR3, 42 bases in frame from the first base. Clipping removes 4 bases from V and 4 bases from J, with 5 as the unmatched junction base count. CDR1 and CDR2, per the germline V gene (reference sequence), are DFQATT and SNEGSKA.

Sequenced here: whole blood, sampled at baseline. The rearranged segments are TRBV20-1 and TRBJ2-2, and 8 junctional nucleotides match TRBD1. This TCR was sampled from an adult who was a healthcare worker with PCR-confirmed SARS-CoV-2 infection or an uninfected control (not recorded which). The sequence in DNA is TGCAGTGCTAATGGACAGGGCTCCACCGGGGAGCTGTTTTTT. This translates into CSANGQGSTGELFF.